This T cell receptor (beta chain) was identified in a study of cytomegalovirus exposure and HLA in healthy donors. CDR1 is MNHNS and CDR2 is SASEGT in the germline V gene. V was pared by 1 base and J by 2 bases, with 2 bases of the junction left unmatched. The CDR3 is 14 amino acids. Points on this clone: Its antigen remains unidentified.

Clones were read by immunoSEQ multiplex PCR, and TCRdb kept only the in-frame ones, dropping some. Of over 200,000 clones in the sample, about 92% were seen once. Study conclusions and caveats: In vitro data verified three CMV-associated chains as specific for CMV antigens.

The chain carries TRBV6-1 and TRBJ2-7; 7 bases are shared with TRBD2. This receptor was obtained from a woman in her 30s in good health and CMV-seronegative. The sample taken for sequencing was PBMCs. CDR3 amino acids: CASSEGGGPYEQYF. As DNA, the CDR3 is TGTGCCAGCAGTGAAGGCGGGGGTCCCTACGAGCAGTACTTC.